The 23 T cell receptor beta chains in this list originate from one sample, sequenced in a study of T cell responses to AZD1222 COVID-19 vaccine. Sequencing used immunoSEQ multiplex PCR; TCRdb keeps in-frame clones, though not all of them. The repertoire holds 150,000 to 200,000 clones, 90% seen once, with 2.5% to 3% in the top ten. The sequenced sample was peripheral blood, obtained on day 0 of AZD1222 vaccination. These receptors were obtained from an adult in good health.

The rearrangement joins TRBV7-2 to TRBJ1-5; the D gene is possibly TRBD1 (5 bases). This CDR3 is 15 amino acids long. Germline-derived CDR1 and CDR2 are SGHTA and FQGNSA. V was pared by 4 bases and J by 0 bases, with 10 bases between. The CDR3 bases are TGTGCCAGCAGCTCAACAGGTATTAGCAATCAGCCCCAGCATTTT. The encoded protein is CASSSTGISNQPQHF.

This chain uses TRBV11-3 with TRBJ2-3, with D perhaps given as TRBD1 or TRBD2 (6 bases each). Germline loops: CDR1 SGHNT, CDR2 YENEEA. CDR3 length equals 14 residues. The germline V and J ends were trimmed by 3 bases and 4 bases, with 11 bases remaining between them. CDR3: CASSFRGASDTQYF. In nucleotides, the CDR3 is TGTGCCAGCAGCTTTAGGGGGGCCTCAGATACGCAGTATTTT.

The V and J genes are TRBV5-4 and TRBJ1-6; no firm D call. CDR1 and CDR2 (germline): SGHNT, YYREEE (reference sequence). Deletions cut 5 bases from V and 1 base from J, with 7 bases between. The CDR3 has 14 amino acids. The CDR3 DNA reads TGTGCCAGCAGTTCGACATCCTATAATTCACCCCTCCACTTT. Protein: CASSSTSYNSPLHF. The variable domain in full, with the rest retrieved from reference TRBV5-4 and TRBJ1-6, is ETGVTQSPTHLIKTRGQQVTLRCSSQSGHNTVSWYQQALGQGPQFIFQYYREEENGRGNFPPRFSGLQFPNYSSELNVNALELDDSALYLCASSSTSYNSPLHFGNGTRLTVT.

V and J are TRBV7-2 and TRBJ1-1; 8 bases map to TRBD1. This CDR3 has 15 residues. V trimming: 4 bases; J trimming: 6 bases; junction bases outside the gene matches: 10. CDR1 is SGHTA and CDR2 is FQGNSA in the germline V gene. The CDR3 region has the DNA TGTGCCAGCAGCTCCCGGACAGGGAGGGGGGCTGAAGCTTTCTTT. This codes for CASSSRTGRGAEAFF.

V and J are TRBV5-4 and TRBJ1-2; 9 bases agree with TRBD1. The CDR3 runs to 16 residues. CDR1 is SGHNT, CDR2 YYREEE, per germline (reference sequence). V gave up 3 bases and J gave up 5 bases; unmatched junction bases: 11. CDR3 in DNA: TGTGCCAGCAGCTCAATGGCTTCCGGGACAGGGTATGGCTACACCTTC. Protein: CASSSMASGTGYGYTF.

The chain links TRBV4-2 to TRBJ1-1; D unclear. V was pared by 0 bases and J by 7 bases, with 21 bases between. From germline, CDR1 is LGHNA and CDR2 YNFKEQ. The CDR3 is 17 residues long. In DNA form, the CDR3 reads TGTGCCAGCAGCCAAGAAAGCCAAACCCGAGGGATAAGTGAAGCTTTCTTT. Residues: CASSQESQTRGISEAFF.

The chain carries TRBV4-2 and TRBJ1-1; TRBD1 is a possible D gene (5 bases). CDR1 and CDR2 from the germline V gene are LGHNA and YNFKEQ. This CDR3 has 17 amino acids. The germline V and J ends were trimmed by 0 bases and 1 base, with 15 bases remaining between them. CDR3 in amino acids: CASSQDKGVAQNTEAFF. As DNA, the CDR3 is TGTGCCAGCAGCCAAGATAAAGGGGTCGCCCAGAACACTGAAGCTTTCTTT.

In regard to this clone: Other nucleotide sequences in the sample specify the same CDR3. J is TRBJ1-5 and V is TRBV30; D not resolved. The V end lost 2 bases, the J end lost 0 bases, and 2 bases lay between the germline ends. Germline V CDR1 and CDR2: GTSNPN, SVGIG (reference sequence). This CDR3 region has 12 residues. Here the CDR3 reads CAWSSSNQPQHF. The CDR3 DNA reads as TGTGCCTGGAGTAGTAGCAATCAGCCCCAGCATTTT.

The chain combines TRBV29-1 with TRBJ2-1, with 12 bases identical to TRBD2. Trimming cost V 4 bases and J 9 bases; bases outside gene matches: 7. The CDR3 length is 14 residues. From germline, CDR1 is SQVTM and CDR2 ANQGSEA. CDR3 amino acids: CSVVRATSGGEQFF. DNA of the CDR3: TGCAGCGTTGTTAGGGCGACTAGCGGGGGTGAGCAGTTCTTC.

This clone was detected only a few times. This chain connects TRBV12-3 or TRBV12-4 to TRBJ2-7; D call uncertain. V was cut by 3 bases and J by 5 bases, with 8 bases left in between. This CDR3 spans 12 amino acids. The CDR3 region has the DNA TGTGCCAGCAGTTTCCGACTTGACGAGCAGTACTTC. It encodes CASSFRLDEQYF.

V gene TRBV29-1 combines with J gene TRBJ1-2; no firm D call. The CDR3 extends over 13 amino acids. V lost 3 bases and J 4 bases, leaving 12 bases between the germline ends. CDR1 and CDR2 from the germline V gene are SQVTM and ANQGSEA. Here the CDR3 reads CSVEPTSGYGYTF. The CDR3 DNA is TGCAGCGTTGAGCCCACCTCGGGCTATGGCTACACCTTC.

V usage is TRBV24-1 and J usage is TRBJ1-2; TRBD1 matches 7 bases. The V gene's germline CDR1 is KGHDR and CDR2 SFDVKD. The CDR3 is made up of 18 amino acids. The V segment lost 9 bases and the J segment 0 bases; nucleotides outside the gene matches: 18. The CDR3 spells CATLSRCGQALANYGYTF. Here the CDR3 DNA reads TGTGCCACCCTTTCCCGGTGCGGACAGGCGCTGGCTAACTATGGCTACACCTTC.

This clone came up a few times. The chain couples TRBV29-1 to TRBJ1-2, with D possibly being TRBD1 (5 bases). V lost 8 bases to trimming and J lost 8 bases, with 15 bases between them. The germline CDR1 and CDR2 sequences are SQVTM and ANQGSEA. The CDR3 is 11 residues long. The CDR3 loop is CSTDRTGGYTF. CDR3 DNA sequence: TGCAGCACGGACCGAACAGGCGGCTACACCTTC.

The chain links TRBV6-6 to TRBJ2-3, with no clear D. Trimming took 0 bases from V and 0 from J, leaving 10 bases between them. This CDR3 is built from 16 residues. In germline, CDR1 is MNHNY, CDR2 SVGAGI (reference sequence). The CDR3 loop reads CASSYSSTSSTDTQYF. In DNA, the CDR3 is TGTGCCAGCAGTTACTCGTCCACCTCTAGCACAGATACGCAGTATTTT.

The V call is TRBV12-3 or TRBV12-4, the J call TRBJ2-7, with D perhaps matching TRBD1 (5 bases). The CDR3 is 13 amino acids. V gave up 5 bases and J gave up 2 bases, with 10 bases separating them. CDR3 nucleotide sequence: TGTGCCAGCAGTATCCAGGGCCCCTACGAGCAGTACTTC. Translated: CASSIQGPYEQYF.

The rearrangement joins TRBV6-2 or TRBV6-3 to TRBJ2-1; 7 bases are shared with TRBD2. Germline loops: CDR1 MNHEY, CDR2 SVGEGT. The CDR3 runs to 15 residues. Trimming took 2 bases from V and 5 from J; bases not matched to a gene: 6. The CDR3 reads CASSYRDYRNNEQFF. In DNA form, the CDR3 reads TGTGCCAGCAGTTACAGGGACTACCGGAACAATGAGCAGTTCTTC.

The genes are TRBV7-3 and TRBJ1-1; no definite D call. Germline CDR1 and CDR2: SGHTA and FQGTGA. V dropped 8 bases and J dropped 5 bases, with 12 bases sitting between them. The CDR3 runs to 12 residues. CDR3 in DNA: TGTGCCAGCGGATTCGCGGGGACTGAAGCTTTCTTT. Amino acids: CASGFAGTEAFF.

The V call is TRBV6-2 or TRBV6-3, the J call TRBJ2-1; 15 nucleotides agree with TRBD2. The CDR3 spans 15 residues. The germline V gene encodes CDR1 MNHEY and CDR2 SVGEGT. The V and J ends lost 4 bases and 9 bases, in that order; junction bases with no gene match: 4. Here the CDR3 DNA reads TGTGCCAGCAGTTCCTGGACTAGCGGGGGGGGTGAGCAGTTCTTC. It is translated as CASSSWTSGGGEQFF.

This chain uses TRBV29-1 with TRBJ1-2, with 8 bases matching TRBD1. Germline V gives CDR1 SQVTM, CDR2 ANQGSEA. With 2 bases clipped from V and 4 bases from J, the junction kept 3 bases outside the gene matches. There are 13 residues in the CDR3. CDR3 nucleotide sequence: TGCAGCGTTGAAAACGGACAGGGCTATGGCTACACCTTC. Protein product: CSVENGQGYGYTF.

This clone occurred once. This chain connects TRBV6-4 to TRBJ2-1; 7 bases line up with TRBD1. V shed 6 bases, J shed 0 bases, and the junction held 5 bases outside the gene matches. Per germline, CDR1 MRHNA and CDR2 SNTAGT. There are 15 residues in the CDR3. The CDR3 region is CASRGSGGSYNEQFF. CDR3 DNA sequence: TGTGCCAGCAGGGGCTCAGGGGGCTCCTACAATGAGCAGTTCTTC.

The rearrangement uses TRBV5-1 and TRBJ2-3; no definite D call. Trimming took off 3 bases at V and 1 base at J, with 15 bases between the two ends. Germline V gives CDR1 SGHRS, CDR2 YFSETQ. The length of the CDR3 is 16 residues. In DNA form, the CDR3 reads TGCGCCAGCAGCTCCACGGCTAGTGTGGGCACAGATACGCAGTATTTT. Protein: CASSSTASVGTDTQYF.

The chain uses TRBV10-1 and TRBJ1-1; D may be TRBD1 (6 bases). With 7 bases removed from V and 0 bases from J, the gap between germline ends came to 15 bases. The germline V gene has CDR1 WNHNN and CDR2 SYGVQD (reference sequence). The CDR3 loop spans 15 amino acids. The CDR3 is CASNRQATLNTEAFF. DNA for the CDR3: TGCGCCAGCAACAGACAGGCGACCTTGAACACTGAAGCTTTCTTT.

This chain links TRBV19 with TRBJ2-1; 14 nucleotides agree with TRBD2. Germline CDR1 and CDR2: LNHDA and SQIVND (reference sequence). CDR3 size: 14 residues. With V trimmed by 4 bases and J by 9 bases, 2 bases remained unmatched. Written as DNA, the CDR3 is TGTGCCAGTAGTAGGACTAGCGGGGGGTCTGAGCAGTTCTTC. It codes for CASSRTSGGSEQFF.